These 21 T cell receptor beta chains were all obtained from the same sample, sequenced in a study of blood T cell repertoires in COVID-19. Data came from immunoSEQ multiplex PCR; TCRdb stores just in-frame clones and leaves some out. The repertoire consists of 250,000 to 300,000 clones, with about nine tenths occurring once and the leading ten covering 1.2%. Material: PBMCs or T cells enriched from blood (not recorded which). The receptors originated from a human donor in a cohort exposed to, infected with or recovered from COVID-19 (not recorded which). The donor label of this sample is uncertain.

The rearrangement joins TRBV5-1 to TRBJ1-1; D not resolved. Germline V gives CDR1 SGHRS, CDR2 YFSETQ. The CDR3 covers 14 residues. V lost 2 bases and J 0 bases, leaving 8 bases between the germline ends. In DNA, the CDR3 is TGCGCCAGCAGCTTCGAAGCGGTGAACACTGAAGCTTTCTTT. It codes for CASSFEAVNTEAFF.

This clone was seen a single time. The genes are TRBV24-1 and TRBJ1-3; unclear D gene. The CDR3 covers 19 residues. From germline, CDR1 is KGHDR and CDR2 SFDVKD. V lost 1 base and J lost 1, with 19 bases in between. Here the CDR3 reads CATSDFYPQKQESGNTIYF. CDR3 DNA sequence: TGTGCCACCAGTGATTTTTATCCGCAAAAGCAGGAATCTGGAAACACCATATATTTT.

DNA for the CDR3: TGTGCCAGCAGCGCGGGACAGCCTCAAGAGACCCAGTACTTC. Amino acids: CASSAGQPQETQYF. The chain employs TRBV11-2 and TRBJ2-5; D is perhaps TRBD1 (7 bases). This CDR3 contains 14 residues. V gave up 5 bases and J gave up 2 bases, with 12 bases separating them. Germline V gives CDR1 SGHAT, CDR2 FQNNGV.

This chain connects TRBV7-9 to TRBJ2-5, with 11 bases that match TRBD2. The J segment lost 5 bases and the V segment lost 5 bases, leaving 7 bases of the junction unmatched. CDR3 length: 15 amino acids. Germline values: CDR1 SEHNR, CDR2 FQNEAQ (reference sequence). For the CDR3, the DNA is TGTGCCAGCAGCCCGCGACTAGCGGGGATGGAGACCCAGTACTTC. Translated: CASSPRLAGMETQYF.

This clone was observed at least ten times. The chain is built from TRBV12-3 or TRBV12-4 and TRBJ2-7; D is unresolved. The CDR3 extends over 13 amino acids. The germline V and J ends were trimmed by 6 bases and 0 bases, with 9 bases remaining between them. CDR3 sequence: CASSYDNSYEQYF. The CDR3, as DNA: TGTGCCAGCAGCTACGACAACTCCTACGAGCAGTACTTC.

In DNA, the CDR3 is TGCGCCAGCAGCTTGGGACAGACGATCGGTAATTCACCCCTCCACTTT. This translates into CASSLGQTIGNSPLHF. The genes are TRBV5-1 and TRBJ1-6; possible D gene TRBD1, 5 bases. The germline gives CDR1 SGHRS, CDR2 YFSETQ. Trimming removed 0 bases from V and 6 bases from J, with 13 bases in between. There are 16 residues in the CDR3.

The V call is TRBV2, the J call TRBJ2-7, with TRBD1 identical over 7 bases. Germline CDR1 is SNHLY and CDR2 is FYNNEI. The V gene end was trimmed by 5 bases and the J gene end by 5 bases; junction bases not matched to a gene: 9. This CDR3 is built from 14 residues. In DNA, the CDR3 is TGTGCCAGCAGTCCTACAGGGGTCGGAGACGAGCAGTACTTC. Its protein is CASSPTGVGDEQYF.

The V gene is TRBV10-3, the J gene TRBJ1-1, with a tentative D call TRBD1 (6 bases). Germline V gene data show CDR1 as ENHRY and CDR2 as SYGVKD. The CDR3 has 13 residues. Trimming removed 10 bases at V and 3 bases at J, with 15 bases between. The CDR3 sequence is CATQEGGDTEAFF. CDR3 nucleotide sequence: TGTGCCACACAAGAAGGGGGGGACACTGAAGCTTTCTTT.

The rearrangement links TRBV5-1 to TRBJ1-5, with 7 bases identical to TRBD1. With 5 bases clipped from V and 0 bases from J, the junction kept 14 bases outside the gene matches. The CDR3 extends over 18 amino acids. Germline V lookup: CDR1 SGHRS, CDR2 YFSETQ. DNA of the CDR3: TGCGCCAGCAGTAAAGGGGAGACAGGGAGAGGTAGCAATCAGCCCCAGCATTTT. It is translated as CASSKGETGRGSNQPQHF.

CDR3 coding DNA: TGTGCCAGCAGCTATGACAGGGGCCTGAACTATGGCTACACCTTC. Translation: CASSYDRGLNYGYTF. The chain joins TRBV7-2 to TRBJ1-2, with 8 bases fitting TRBD1. V lost 4 bases to trimming and J lost 2 bases; unmatched junction nucleotides: 6. The germline gives CDR1 SGHTA, CDR2 FQGNSA. This CDR3 comprises 15 residues.

The rearrangement links TRBV11-2 to TRBJ2-7; 7 bases are a match to TRBD1. V trimming: 1 base; J trimming: 6 bases; junction bases outside the gene matches: 6. CDR3 size: 14 residues. Germline V CDR1 and CDR2: SGHAT, FQNNGV. Here the CDR3 reads CASSLGQGTLEQYF. The CDR3 DNA follows: TGTGCCAGCAGCTTAGGACAGGGAACCCTCGAGCAGTACTTC.

The chain has TRBV11-1 and TRBJ1-1; D gene uncertain. V was shortened by 0 bases and J by 1 base, with 6 bases between the two germline ends. The germline gives CDR1 SGHAT, CDR2 FQDESV (reference sequence). There are 14 residues in the CDR3. CDR3 protein: CASSLAPGNTEAFF. As DNA, the CDR3 is TGTGCCAGCAGCTTAGCGCCCGGGAACACTGAAGCTTTCTTT.

This sequence joins TRBV9 and TRBJ2-3, with 9 bases that match TRBD2. Per the germline V gene, CDR1 is SGDLS and CDR2 is YYNGEE. This CDR3 is built from 14 residues. Trimming took 6 bases from V and 2 from J; bases not matched to a gene: 4. The CDR3 is CASIIAGATDTQYF. The CDR3 region has the DNA TGTGCCAGCATCATAGCGGGGGCCACAGATACGCAGTATTTT.

The chain carries TRBV5-1 and TRBJ2-6, with D perhaps matching TRBD1 (6 bases). The CDR3 consists of 14 residues. The V gene lost 5 bases and the J gene lost 0 bases, with 6 bases spanning the gap. Germline CDR1 is SGHRS and CDR2 is YFSETQ. For the CDR3, the DNA is TGCGCCAGCAGGGACAGCTCTGGGGCCAACGTCCTGACTTTC. Translation gives CASRDSSGANVLTF.

This clone was detected once. This chain connects TRBV9 to TRBJ2-5; 9 nucleotides align to TRBD2. Per germline, CDR1 SGDLS and CDR2 YYNGEE. V was pared by 0 bases and J by 2 bases, with 5 bases of the junction left unmatched. CDR3 length equals 16 residues. The CDR3 here is CASSVGGGGAQETQYF. CDR3 nucleotide sequence: TGTGCCAGCAGCGTAGGTGGCGGGGGGGCTCAAGAGACCCAGTACTTC.

The chain couples TRBV11-2 to TRBJ1-6; D not certain. Germline V gene lookup returns CDR1 SGHAT and CDR2 FQNNGV. The V end was cut by 0 bases, the J end by 10 bases, with 13 bases between. The CDR3 length is 15 residues. This chain's CDR3 is CASSLEVWARSPLHF. CDR3 DNA sequence: TGTGCCAGCAGCTTAGAGGTGTGGGCGCGATCACCCCTCCACTTT.

This clone was counted a single time. The genes are TRBV4-1 and TRBJ2-3; D is uncertain. V shed 0 bases and J shed 0 bases, with 16 bases lying between them. CDR3 length: 18 amino acids. Germline CDR1 and CDR2: MGHRA and YSYEKL. CDR3 in DNA: TGCGCCAGCAGCCAAGATCTTAAGTACGGCGGTAGCACAGATACGCAGTATTTT. Its protein product is CASSQDLKYGGSTDTQYF.

This chain uses TRBV7-8 with TRBJ1-1; a weak D match, TRBD1 (5 bases). The germline CDR1 and CDR2 sequences are SGHVS and FQNEAQ. CDR3 length: 13 amino acids. The V gene lost 5 bases and the J gene lost 6 bases, with 13 bases spanning the gap. The DNA of the CDR3 is TGTGCCAGCAGCATAGGGGTAGGGGCTGAAGCTTTCTTT. Its protein product is CASSIGVGAEAFF.

The chain carries TRBV5-1 and TRBJ1-3; D is ambiguous. The V gene lost 2 bases and the J gene lost 0 bases, with 18 bases spanning the gap. Per the germline V gene, CDR1 is SGHRS and CDR2 is YFSETQ. This CDR3 is built from 18 residues. Here the CDR3 reads CASSFRESRVLSGNTIYF. Written as DNA, the CDR3 is TGCGCCAGCAGCTTCCGGGAATCGAGGGTCCTCTCTGGAAACACCATATATTTT.

This chain uses TRBV20-1 with TRBJ2-7, with TRBD1 matching 8 bases. The CDR3 has 12 residues. With V trimmed by 3 bases and J by 7 bases, 5 bases remained unmatched. Germline V gives CDR1 DFQATT, CDR2 SNEGSKA (reference sequence). The CDR3 bases are TGCAGTGCTAGTGGGACAGGCTATGAGCAGTACTTC. Translating it yields CSASGTGYEQYF.

The chain employs TRBV10-3 and TRBJ2-1; 9 bases match TRBD2. CDR1 is ENHRY, CDR2 SYGVKD, per germline. CDR3 length: 15 residues. With V trimmed by 6 bases and J by 2 bases, 5 bases remained unmatched. CDR3 sequence: CAISLSGGTYNEQFF. Here the CDR3 DNA reads TGTGCCATCAGCCTTAGCGGGGGCACCTACAATGAGCAGTTCTTC.